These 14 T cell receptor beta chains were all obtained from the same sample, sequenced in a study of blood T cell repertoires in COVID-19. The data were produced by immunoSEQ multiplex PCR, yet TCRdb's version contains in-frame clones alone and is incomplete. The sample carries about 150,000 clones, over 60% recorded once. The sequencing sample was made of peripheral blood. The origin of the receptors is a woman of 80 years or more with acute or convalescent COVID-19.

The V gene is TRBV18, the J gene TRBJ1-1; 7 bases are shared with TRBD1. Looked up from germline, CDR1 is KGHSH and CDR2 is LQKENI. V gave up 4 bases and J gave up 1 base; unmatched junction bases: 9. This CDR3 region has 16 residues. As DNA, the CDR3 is TGTGCCAGCTCACAAACACAGGGGCCCCAGAACACTGAAGCTTTCTTT. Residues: CASSQTQGPQNTEAFF.

In nucleotides, the CDR3 is TGTGCCAGCAGCCAAGGGACAGCTAGAAACACCATATATTTT. It codes for CASSQGTARNTIYF. The chain combines TRBV6-5 with TRBJ1-3, with 7 bases fitting TRBD1. This CDR3 is 14 amino acids long. Trimming took 6 bases from V and 5 from J; bases not matched to a gene: 7. The V gene's germline CDR1 is MNHEY and CDR2 SVGAGI.

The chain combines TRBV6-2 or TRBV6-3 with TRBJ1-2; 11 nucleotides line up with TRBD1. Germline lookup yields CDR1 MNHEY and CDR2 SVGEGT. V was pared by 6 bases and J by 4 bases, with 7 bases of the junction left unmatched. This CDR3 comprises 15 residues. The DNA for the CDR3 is TGTGCCAGCAGCCAGGGACAGGGGGGGACCTATGGCTACACCTTC. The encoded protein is CASSQGQGGTYGYTF.

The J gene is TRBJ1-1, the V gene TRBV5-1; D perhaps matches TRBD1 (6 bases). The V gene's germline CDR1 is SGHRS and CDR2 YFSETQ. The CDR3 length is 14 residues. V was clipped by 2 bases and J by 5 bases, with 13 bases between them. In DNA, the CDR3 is TGCGCCAGCAGCTTTACCTCAACAGGGACTGAAGCTTTCTTT. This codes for CASSFTSTGTEAFF.

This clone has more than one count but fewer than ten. The CDR3 here is CASSPPRSPLHF. The CDR3 DNA reads as TGTGCCAGCAGCCCCCCCCGTTCACCCCTCCACTTT. This rearrangement joins TRBV5-8 to TRBJ1-6; D uncertain. This CDR3 contains 12 residues. Germline V gene data show CDR1 as SGHTS and CDR2 as YDEGEE. The V end lost 4 bases, the J end lost 9 bases, and 8 bases lay between the germline ends.

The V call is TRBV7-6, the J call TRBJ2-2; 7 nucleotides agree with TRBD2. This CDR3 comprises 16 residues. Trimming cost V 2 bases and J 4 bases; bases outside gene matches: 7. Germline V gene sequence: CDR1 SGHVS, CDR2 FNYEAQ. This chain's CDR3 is CASSLSAGAGTGELFF. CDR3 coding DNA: TGTGCCAGCAGCTTATCGGCGGGAGCGGGCACCGGGGAGCTGTTTTTT. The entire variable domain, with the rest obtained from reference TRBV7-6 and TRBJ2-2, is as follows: GAGVSQSPRYKVTKRGQDVALRCDPISGHVSLYWYRQALGQGPEFLTYFNYEAQQDKSGLPNDRFSAERPEGSISTLTIQRTEQRDSAMYRCASSLSAGAGTGELFFGEGSRLTVL.

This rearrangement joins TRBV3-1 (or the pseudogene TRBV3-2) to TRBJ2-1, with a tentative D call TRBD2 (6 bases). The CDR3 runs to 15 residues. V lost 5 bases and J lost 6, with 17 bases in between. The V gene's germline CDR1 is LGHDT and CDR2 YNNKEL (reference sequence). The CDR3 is CASSSGGSRSNEQFF. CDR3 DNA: TGTGCCAGCAGCTCTGGGGGGAGTCGATCCAATGAGCAGTTCTTC.

CDR3 DNA sequence: TGTGCCAGCAGGAACCGGGACAGGAATCACGAGCAGTACTTC. Protein: CASRNRDRNHEQYF. The J gene is TRBJ2-7, the V gene TRBV6-5; the match to TRBD1 covers 8 bases. J was trimmed by 5 bases and V by 6 bases; bases with no gene match: 9. Germline V gene data show CDR1 as MNHEY and CDR2 as SVGAGI. The CDR3 runs to 14 residues.

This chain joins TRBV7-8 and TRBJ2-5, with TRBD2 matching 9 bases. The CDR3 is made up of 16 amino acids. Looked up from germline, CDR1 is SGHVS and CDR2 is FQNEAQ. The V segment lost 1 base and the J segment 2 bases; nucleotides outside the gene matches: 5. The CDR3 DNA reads TGTGCCAGCAGCTTAGGTCGAGCGGGGGGACAAGAGACCCAGTACTTC. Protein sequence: CASSLGRAGGQETQYF.

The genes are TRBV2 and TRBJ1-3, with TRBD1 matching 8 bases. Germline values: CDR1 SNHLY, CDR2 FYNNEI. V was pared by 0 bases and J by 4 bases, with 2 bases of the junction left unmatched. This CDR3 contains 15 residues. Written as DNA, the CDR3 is TGTGCCAGCAGTGAAGCTTCAGGGGGCGGAAACACCATATATTTT. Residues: CASSEASGGGNTIYF. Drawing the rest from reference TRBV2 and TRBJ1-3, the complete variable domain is EPEVTQTPSHQVTQMGQEVILRCVPISNHLYFYWYRQILGQKVEFLVSFYNNEISEKSEIFDDQFSVERPDGSNFTLKIRSTKLEDSAMYFCASSEASGGGNTIYFGEGSWLTVV.

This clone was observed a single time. The CDR3 spells CASSFDGRNLETQYF. CDR3 DNA sequence: TGTGCCAGCAGCTTCGATGGGCGCAATCTAGAGACCCAGTACTTC. V is TRBV5-4 and J is TRBJ2-5; D is uncertain. CDR1 is SGHNT and CDR2 is YYREEE in the germline V gene (reference sequence). Trimming shortened V by 2 bases and J by 4 bases, and 15 bases separated the two germline ends. The CDR3 sequence is 15 residues long. Full variable domain (missing parts from reference TRBV5-4 and TRBJ2-5): ETGVTQSPTHLIKTRGQQVTLRCSSQSGHNTVSWYQQALGQGPQFIFQYYREEENGRGNFPPRFSGLQFPNYSSELNVNALELDDSALYLCASSFDGRNLETQYFGPGTRLLVL.

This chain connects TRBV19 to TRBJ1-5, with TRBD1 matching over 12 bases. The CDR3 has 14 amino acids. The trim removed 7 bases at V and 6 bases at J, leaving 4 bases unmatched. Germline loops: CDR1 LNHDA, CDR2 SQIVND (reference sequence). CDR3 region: CASTGTGGGQPQHF. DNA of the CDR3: TGTGCCAGTACCGGGACAGGGGGCGGTCAGCCCCAGCATTTT.

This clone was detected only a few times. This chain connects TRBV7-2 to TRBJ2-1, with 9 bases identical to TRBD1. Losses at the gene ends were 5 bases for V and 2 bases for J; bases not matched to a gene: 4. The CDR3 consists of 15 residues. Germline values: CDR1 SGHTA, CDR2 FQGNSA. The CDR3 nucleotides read TGTGCCAGCAGCCCAGGGACAGGGACCTACAATGAGCAGTTCTTC. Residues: CASSPGTGTYNEQFF.

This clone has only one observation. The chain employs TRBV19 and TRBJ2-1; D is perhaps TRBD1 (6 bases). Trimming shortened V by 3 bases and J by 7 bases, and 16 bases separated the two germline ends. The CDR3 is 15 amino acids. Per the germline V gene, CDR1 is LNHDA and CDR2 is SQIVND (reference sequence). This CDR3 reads CASSIRQGTPNEQFF. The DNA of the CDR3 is TGTGCCAGTAGTATTAGGCAGGGGACCCCAAATGAGCAGTTCTTC.